This T cell receptor (beta chain) emerged from a study of blood T cells in healthy people across ages. Findings and caveats of the study: With donor CMV status unknown, expanded clonotype changes were possibly confounded. Naive T cell percentage by flow cytometry tracked strongly with beta diversity. Reliance upon unsorted PBMCs precluded definitive naive versus antigen-experienced comparison.

With regard to this clonotype: Its antigen is not identified. The junction and the germline gene differ at one end; a read error may be behind it.

The authors extracted at least 5 micrograms of total RNA per sample. The use of a sample-barcoded 5' primer and a J-beta primer mix characterized a second PCR of roughly 7 to 11 cycles. One entry per CDR3 protein, called by TCRdb with MiXCR from the 5' RACE reads. The sample carries some 1.5 million distinct CDR3 sequences, 28% recorded once. The CDR3 contains 13 residues. Germline V lookup: CDR1 SGHRS, CDR2 YFSETQ. This TCR was sampled from a young woman in good health. Specimen: blood. This rearrangement joins TRBV5-1 to TRBJ1-1; a weak D match, TRBD1 (5 bases). CDR3 coding DNA: TGCGCCAGCAGCTTGGAACTGGGGACTGAAACTTTCTTT. This codes for CASSLELGTETFF.